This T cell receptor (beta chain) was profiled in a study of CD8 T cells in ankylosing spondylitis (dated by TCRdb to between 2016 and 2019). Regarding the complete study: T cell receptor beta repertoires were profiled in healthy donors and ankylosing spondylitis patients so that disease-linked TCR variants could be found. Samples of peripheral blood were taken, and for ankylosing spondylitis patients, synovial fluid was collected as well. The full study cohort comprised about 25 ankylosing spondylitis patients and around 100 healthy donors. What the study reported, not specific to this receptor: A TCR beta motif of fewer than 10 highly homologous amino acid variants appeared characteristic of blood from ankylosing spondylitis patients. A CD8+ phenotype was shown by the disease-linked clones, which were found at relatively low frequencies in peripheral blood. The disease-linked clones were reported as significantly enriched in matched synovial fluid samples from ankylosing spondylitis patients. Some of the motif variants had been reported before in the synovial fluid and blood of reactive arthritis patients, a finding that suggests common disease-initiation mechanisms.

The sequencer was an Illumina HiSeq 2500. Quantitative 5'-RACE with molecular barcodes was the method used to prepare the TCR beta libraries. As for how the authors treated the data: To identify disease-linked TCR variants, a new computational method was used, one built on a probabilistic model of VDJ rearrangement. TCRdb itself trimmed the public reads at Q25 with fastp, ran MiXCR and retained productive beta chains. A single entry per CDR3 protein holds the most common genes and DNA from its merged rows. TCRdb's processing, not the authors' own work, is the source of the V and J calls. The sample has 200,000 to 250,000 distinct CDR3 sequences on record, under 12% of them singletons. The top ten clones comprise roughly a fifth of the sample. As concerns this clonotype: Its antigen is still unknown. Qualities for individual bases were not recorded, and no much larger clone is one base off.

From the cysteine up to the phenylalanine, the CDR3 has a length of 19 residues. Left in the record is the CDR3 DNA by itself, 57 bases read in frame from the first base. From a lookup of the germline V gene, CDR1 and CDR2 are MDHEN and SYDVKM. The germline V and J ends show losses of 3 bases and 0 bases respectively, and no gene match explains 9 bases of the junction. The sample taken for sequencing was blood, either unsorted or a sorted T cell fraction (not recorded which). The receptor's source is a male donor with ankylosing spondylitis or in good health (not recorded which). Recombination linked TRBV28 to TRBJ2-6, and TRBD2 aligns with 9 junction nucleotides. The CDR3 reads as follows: CASSFRVAGASSGANVLTF. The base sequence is TGTGCCAGCAGTTTTAGGGTAGCGGGGGCTTCCTCTGGGGCCAACGTCCTGACTTTC.